The entry below describes one T cell receptor beta chain. The target antigen is unknown. The V gene lost 5 bases and the J gene lost 2 bases, with 12 bases spanning the gap. Germline V gives CDR1 SEHNR, CDR2 FQNEAQ (reference sequence). This CDR3 has 14 residues. Produced via immunoSEQ multiplex PCR; TCRdb's table is partial and in-frame only. The data show over 50,000 clones, approximately 80% seen once. This sample is drawn from a study of T cells in localized non-small cell lung cancer. Points from the study as a whole: With higher T cell density in blood came longer overall survival. Adjacent lung tissue had a median around 50 of the top 100 clones found in the tumor. Multi-region tumor sequencing was not done, so intratumor heterogeneity could not be excluded.

The material was peripheral blood mononuclear cells, obtained before any cancer treatment. The chain couples TRBV7-9 to TRBJ1-2; D perhaps matches TRBD1 (5 bases). The clonotype originates from a man between 40 and 69 years old with stage III lung adenocarcinoma. The CDR3 loop is CASSERDGNYGYTF. CDR3 nucleotides: TGTGCCAGCAGCGAGCGGGACGGGAACTATGGCTACACCTTC.